This T cell receptor beta chain was found in a study of cytomegalovirus exposure and HLA in healthy donors. On the study more broadly: Genetic ancestry analysis placed around four fifths of the 300 to 400 donors that were genotyped in the Caucasian-associated cluster. Points from the study as a whole: Fewer N-insertions than the roughly 670-donor mean were reportedly shown by an Asian-associated ancestry cluster in a later analysis. It was likely that a cluster of highly shared sequence variants was a sequencing artifact. Investigators reported 150 to 200 TCR beta chains as tied to cytomegalovirus.

Use of 60 Vbeta and 13 Jbeta primers characterized the PCR. Only in-frame clones appear in the TCRdb table, and some are missing; sequencing was by immunoSEQ multiplex PCR. The table includes fewer than 250,000 clones, roughly 87% detected once. To note about this clone: The antigen remains unidentified.

This CDR3 spans 21 amino acids. The germline V and J ends were trimmed by 2 bases and 4 bases, with 32 bases remaining between them. Germline loops: CDR1 MRHNA, CDR2 SNTAGT. Sequenced sample: PBMCs. The V gene is TRBV6-4, the J gene TRBJ1-2, with TRBD1 as a possible D gene (5 bases). The receptor was derived from a boy between 2 and 15 years old in good health and CMV-seronegative. CDR3 in DNA: TGTGCCAGCAGTGACGCCGATCCGAGCAGGGTGGATAACAACCTCCTCTATGGCTACACCTTC. The encoded protein is CASSDADPSRVDNNLLYGYTF.